This TCR beta chain was recovered during a study of cytomegalovirus exposure and HLA in healthy donors. Overall study: HLA-typed donors were the source of 82 million or so unique TCRs, which an early data release held. Study observations and caveats: Published work reported that the classifier diagnosed cytomegalovirus status with high specificity and sensitivity. It was confirmed in vitro that a few of the CMV-associated chains were specific for CMV antigens. The authors listed roughly 150 TCR beta chains as cytomegalovirus-associated.

This CDR3 is built from 14 residues. J was trimmed by 0 bases and V by 4 bases; bases with no gene match: 3. The germline gives CDR1 SGHNT, CDR2 YENEEA. With 60 Vbeta and 13 Jbeta primers, the PCR was carried out. Data came from immunoSEQ multiplex PCR; TCRdb stores just in-frame clones and leaves some out. The table lists 80,000 to 95,000 clones, 78% of them singletons. Worth noting for this clone: As yet, its antigen is unknown.

The sequence came from a man aged 18 to 29 in good health and CMV-seropositive. The sample was PBMCs. The rearrangement uses TRBV11-3 and TRBJ2-7, with 7 bases lining up with TRBD1. CDR3 in amino acids: CASSSTGNSYEQYF. CDR3 bases: TGTGCCAGCAGCTCGACAGGGAACTCCTACGAGCAGTACTTC.